The entry that follows covers one T cell receptor beta chain sequence. The data derive from a study of blood T cell repertoires in COVID-19. Original handling: Estimation of nucleated cell counts was performed using reference gene primer amplification. Produced via immunoSEQ multiplex PCR; TCRdb's table is partial and in-frame only. The V and J calls and the clone size are those of that table, but D and trimming were determined from the DNA. The table shows approximately 230,000 clones, with about 80% occurring only once. Germline V gene data show CDR1 as SGHTA and CDR2 as FQGNSA. The germline V and J ends were trimmed by 3 bases and 7 bases, with 10 bases remaining between them. The CDR3 runs to 13 residues.

The sequencing sample was made of PBMCs or T cells enriched from blood (not recorded which). This TCR was sampled from a man aged 35 to 55 who had recovered from COVID-19. The V and J genes are TRBV7-2 and TRBJ2-1, with no clear D. DNA of the CDR3: TGTGCCAGCAGCTTCCACAAAATTAATGAGCAGTTCTTC. This sequence encodes CASSFHKINEQFF.